This record covers a single T cell receptor (beta chain). In this sample, this clonotype turned up many times. Which antigen it targets is not known. Within one base of it there is no much larger clone, and no base qualities were kept. Unsorted PBMC libraries were generated from 2 million PBMCs stored in RNAlater at -80 °C until RNA extraction. Multiple sclerosis patients were enrolled in a US clinical protocol evaluating disease progression by magnetic resonance imaging. PBMCs were separated from peripheral blood using Ficoll-Hypaque density gradient centrifugation and then cryopreserved in liquid nitrogen. This record belongs to a study of neurological immune-mediated disorders (dated by TCRdb to the late 2010s). Background on the whole study: Among the 34 multiple sclerosis patients, relapsing-remitting MS accounted for around 30 and secondary progressive MS accounted for 3. Peripheral blood TCR-beta repertoires from patients with HTLV-I-associated myelopathy (HAM/TSP), patients with multiple sclerosis, and healthy controls were compared in the study using UMI-based sequencing. The 106 TCR-beta libraries covered PBMC samples along with longitudinal samples, technical triplicates, and paired sorted CD4+ and CD8+ T-cell subsets. Of the 60 to 70 subjects in the cohort, some 15 were HAM/TSP patients, roughly 35 were multiple sclerosis patients, and some 20 were healthy controls. The research as a whole found: The highest TCR clonal expansion was observed in HAM/TSP patients, whereas the lowest was observed in MS patients, even when compared with healthy controls. The MS cluster was not associated with any clinical or MRI features, and the authors stated that larger cohorts are needed. Across subjects, expanded clones never shared an identical CDR3 amino acid sequence, which suggests that the TCR-beta repertoires in every group were private. In a phylogenetic analysis, the repertoires of 18 out of 34 MS patients fell into a single cluster of related CDR3 sequences, pointing to a possible signature at the repertoire level.

CDR1 and CDR2 were assigned from the germline V gene (reference sequence) as MNHEY and SMNVEV. The CDR3 spans 16 residues, from the cysteine through the phenylalanine. Left in the record is the CDR3 DNA by itself, 48 bases read in frame from the first base. V is clipped by 3 bases and J by 2 bases, and the sequence between their germline boundaries is 14 bases long. cDNA synthesis used template-switch 5'RACE with a primer carrying a 10-nucleotide random unique molecular identifier tagging each TCR transcript. Every sequencing run covered 15-18 subjects and yielded more than 200 million TCR-beta sequences. Total RNA was extracted with the RNeasy kit. The KAPA Real-time Library Amplification kit was used to amplify TCR-beta VDJ regions with primers targeting the TCR constant region and the 5'RACE anchor. Sample indexes and Illumina adaptors were added in a first PCR, and a second PCR then increased library yield. After Ampure bead purification, the TCR product of roughly 650 bp was size-selected on a 2% E-gel SizeSelection system. Before pooling, libraries had their quality checked on a Bioanalyzer, their concentration measured with Qubit, and their quantity determined with the Kapa Library Quantification kit. An Illumina HiSeq 2500 sequenced the libraries paired-end 2 x 150 bp. To increase sequence diversity, roughly 24-32% phiX was spiked into each library pool. The paper's processing steps were these. Quality-filtered reads were processed with the UMI-based MiGEC pipeline, and over 90% of raw TCR sequences were removed by the MiGEC pipeline during error correction. IMGT germline references were used for alignment of VDJ genes, and clonotypes were defined by a unique CDR3 amino acid sequence together with V-J genes. Clonal expansion, Shannon diversity and CDR3 relatedness were evaluated with VDJtools (CalcPairwiseDistances, ClusterSamples), while phylogenetic trees were built in CLCbio workbench. Expanded clones were defined as having at least 8 unique UMIs, based on coefficient-of-variation modelling across technical triplicates. TCRdb ran its own pipeline on the public reads, namely fastp trimming at Q25 and MiXCR clone calling, and kept in-frame beta chains. Entries that share a CDR3 protein sequence are merged under the most common genes and DNA. The V and J calls were not made by the authors but by TCRdb's processing. In this sample the table shows 71,000 or so distinct CDR3 sequences, approximately 5% of which occur a single time. Roughly 2.4% of the sample rests with the top ten.

The sequence joins TRBV27 to TRBJ2-1; TRBD1 might be the D gene, on 5 matching bases. Sequencing input: PBMCs. The sequence was obtained from a woman between 25 and 40 years old with multiple sclerosis. CDR3 reads: CASSLGRLSTYNEQFF. At the DNA level, the sequence is TGTGCCAGCAGTTTGGGGCGGCTGTCAACCTACAATGAGCAGTTCTTC.